This is a list of T cell receptor beta chains from one sample in a study of identical twins. TCRdb independently ran MiXCR on the 5' RACE reads; one entry per CDR3 protein. The table records around 230,000 distinct CDR3 sequences, around a tenth of them present only once. Input material: memory (CD45RO+) T cells sorted from blood. Receptors originate from a young woman in good health. The CDR3 runs from the conserved cysteine through the conserved F or W. The order of the fields is clone size, D gene, V gene, J gene, CDR3 length, CDR3 protein, CDR3 DNA. D genes are given only for firm matches. Rows may omit the clone size; those that give it use once, few, many or a size class.

few,.,TRBV5-6,TRBJ2-5,13,CASSIRGPETQYF,TGTGCCAGCAGCATCCGGGGGCCGGAGACCCAGTACTTC
few,TRBD2,TRBV27,TRBJ2-3,13,CASRNGGGDTQYF,TGTGCCAGCAGGAACGGGGGGGGAGATACGCAGTATTTT
few,.,TRBV10-3,TRBJ2-2,15,CAITRGPSGTGELFF,TGTGCCATCACTAGGGGTCCCAGTGGGACCGGGGAGCTGTTTTTT
many,.,TRBV12-3/TRBV12-4,TRBJ2-1,11,CASTLLDEQFF,TGTGCCAGTACCCTTTTGGATGAGCAGTTCTTC
few,.,TRBV12-3/TRBV12-4,TRBJ2-2,14,CASSGRDDTGELFF,TGTGCCAGCAGTGGCCGGGACGACACCGGGGAGCTGTTTTTT
few,.,TRBV7-2,TRBJ2-2,14,CASSLWGIGGELFF,TGTGCCAGCAGCTTATGGGGGATCGGCGGGGAGCTGTTTTTT
.,TRBD1,TRBV9,TRBJ2-5,18,CASSSGQGAVANQETQYF,TGTGCCAGCAGCTCCGGACAGGGGGCCGTGGCAAACCAAGAGACCCAGTACTTC
many,.,TRBV5-1,TRBJ1-4,13,CASSLSQGEKLFF,TGCGCCAGCAGCTTGTCGCAGGGCGAAAAACTGTTTTTT
.,.,TRBV7-2,TRBJ2-1,11,CAGGTYNEQFF,TGTGCCGGGGGGACCTACAATGAGCAGTTCTTC
many,TRBD2,TRBV20-1,TRBJ2-1,15,CSARDVIAGADEQFF,TGCAGTGCTAGAGATGTAATAGCGGGAGCTGATGAGCAGTTCTTC
.,.,TRBV5-4,TRBJ1-2,15,CASSSGPGRGYGYTF,TGTGCCAGCAGTTCAGGCCCCGGACGGGGCTATGGCTATACCTTC
few,.,TRBV9,TRBJ2-3,13,CASSVGHTDTQYF,TGTGCCAGCAGCGTAGGGCACACAGATACGCAGTATTTT
many,.,TRBV5-1,TRBJ2-7,15,CASSLVSGTSNEQYF,TGCGCCAGCAGCTTGGTATCGGGAACGTCCAACGAGCAGTACTTC
many,TRBD1,TRBV5-1,TRBJ2-5,17,CASSFGQGRRSQETQYF,TGCGCCAGCAGCTTTGGACAGGGCCGAAGATCCCAAGAGACCCAGTACTTC
.,TRBD1,TRBV6-2/TRBV6-3,TRBJ2-7,14,CASTELGQSYEQYF,TGTGCCAGCACTGAGCTGGGACAGAGTTACGAGCAGTACTTC
few,.,TRBV5-1,TRBJ1-2,13,CASRPDGQYGYTF,TGCGCCAGCAGGCCTGACGGACAGTATGGCTACACCTTC
few,TRBD2,TRBV12-3/TRBV12-4,TRBJ2-5,16,CASSTGTSGPQETQYF,TGTGCCAGCAGTACCGGGACTAGCGGGCCCCAAGAGACCCAGTACTTC
few,.,TRBV3-1,TRBJ1-1,12,CASSNSYTEAFF,TGTGCCAGCAGTAACAGCTACACTGAAGCTTTCTTT
.,.,TRBV12-1,TRBJ2-1,12,CASNRGDNEQFF,TGTGCCAGCAACCGGGGCGACAATGAGCAGTTCTTC
.,.,TRBV20-1,TRBJ1-5,14,CCAAPQQSNQPQHF,TGCTGTGCCGCGCCCCAACAGAGCAATCAGCCCCAGCATTTT
many,TRBD2,TRBV5-6,TRBJ2-5,17,CASSLYSVAGVVETQYF,TGTGCCAGCAGCTTGTATTCGGTAGCGGGAGTGGTGGAGACCCAGTACTTC
.,TRBD2,TRBV6-5,TRBJ2-7,17,CASSSRGGAQKVYEQYF,TGTGCCAGCAGTTCTCGGGGGGGGGCTCAGAAGGTCTACGAGCAGTACTTC
.,.,TRBV7-2,TRBJ2-1,15,CASSLGESVHNEQFF,TGTGCCAGCAGCTTAGGGGAATCCGTCCACAATGAGCAGTTCTTC
.,.,TRBV7-8,TRBJ2-7,14,CASSLVVSGGSVGF,TGTGCCAGCAGCTTAGTGGTATCCGGGGGCAGCGTCGGCTTC
.,TRBD2,TRBV2,TRBJ2-7,12,CASRGGSYEQYF,TGTGCCAGCCGGGGGGGGTCCTACGAGCAGTACTTC
.,TRBD1,TRBV11-2,TRBJ2-7,14,CASSPIVPGQGRYF,TGTGCCAGCAGCCCGATTGTCCCGGGACAGGGTCGGTACTTC